This TCR beta chain was obtained from a study of regulatory T cells in long-lasting Graves disease. Study-wide context: Newly diagnosed Graves' patients had under 3 months of antithyroid drugs. The study, taken as a whole, reports: Among samples with persistent disease, TRBV28, TRBJ1-2 and TRBJ2-5 were favored.

The TCR beta library used iRepertoire HTBI primers with Arm-PCR amplification of CDR3. TCRdb reanalysed the multiplex PCR reads using MiXCR and keeps one entry per CDR3 protein. The sample holds about 530,000 distinct CDR3 sequences, roughly a sixth seen once. The sample's time point: newly diagnosed GD, antithyroid drugs for less than 3 months. Researchers made the TCR library from RNA that was extracted from PBMCs. With EDTA tubes as the receptacles, about 9.2 milliliters of peripheral blood were drawn. This clonotype was counted between two and nine times. Its target is unknown. The germline V gene has CDR1 SGHKS and CDR2 YYEKEE (reference sequence). This CDR3 spans 14 amino acids. The ends lost 4 bases at V and 2 bases at J; junction bases unmatched: 0. In addition, the sample was reused for a study of T cells in Graves' hyperthyroidism and ophthalmopathy.

Sequenced here: peripheral blood mononuclear cells (PBMCs), sampled at new diagnosis, from a patient treated with antithyroid drugs. The TCR sequence derives from a woman aged 35 to 60 with Graves disease. This chain links TRBV5-5 with TRBJ1-4; 9 bases are shared with TRBD1. The CDR3 reads CASSTGGTNEKLFF. CDR3 nucleotides: TGTGCCAGCAGCACAGGGGGCACTAATGAAAAACTGTTTTTT.